This TCR beta chain was captured by sequencing in a study of blood T cell repertoires in COVID-19. At the level of the study: PBMCs, B-cell-depleted T cells, or T cells provided the cDNA or gDNA that made up the material.

Original handling: Reference gene primer amplification gave estimated nucleated cell counts. Produced via immunoSEQ multiplex PCR; TCRdb's table is partial and in-frame only. V and J calls plus clone size are reproduced from that table; the DNA served to infer D and trimming. The sample has roughly 260,000 clones; 88% are singletons. Looked up from germline, CDR1 is MNHEY and CDR2 is SMNVEV (reference sequence). Losses at the gene ends were 7 bases for V and 7 bases for J; bases not matched to a gene: 13. The CDR3 extends over 15 amino acids. Input material: peripheral blood. The chain has TRBV27 and TRBJ2-1; TRBD1 aligns across 7 bases. The source is a woman aged 25-40 years with COVID-19, enrolled during active disease. CDR3 amino acids: CASIQRGGEWNEQFF. CDR3 sequence (DNA): TGTGCCAGCATCCAAAGAGGGGGCGAGTGGAATGAGCAGTTCTTC.